The 21 T cell receptor beta chains given below trace back to one sample, sequenced in a study of cytomegalovirus exposure and HLA in healthy donors. The study ran its PCR with 60 Vbeta and 13 Jbeta primers. Produced via immunoSEQ multiplex PCR; TCRdb's table is partial and in-frame only. The profile covers 90,000 to 120,000 clones, with roughly 80% appearing a single time and approximately 2.2% taken by the ten largest. Sequenced material: PBMCs. These receptors originate from a man between 25 and 39 years old in good health and CMV-seronegative.

The gene calls are TRBV29-1 and TRBJ2-7; D is undetermined. Trimming removed 5 bases at V and 7 bases at J, with 9 bases between. The CDR3 runs 10 residues. Germline lookup yields CDR1 SQVTM and CDR2 ANQGSEA. CDR3 DNA: TGCAGCGTTCGAGGTGGTGAGCAGTACTTC. It codes for CSVRGGEQYF.

This clone was observed a single time. The gene calls are TRBV27 and TRBJ1-2; no clear D gene. There are 13 residues in the CDR3. From germline, CDR1 is MNHEY and CDR2 SMNVEV (reference sequence). The V and J ends lost 3 bases and 2 bases respectively, with 7 bases between them. DNA of the CDR3: TGTGCCAGCAGTTTTCAGGCGAACTATGGCTACACCTTC. The encoded protein is CASSFQANYGYTF.

This chain joins TRBV10-1 and TRBJ2-1; a possible D gene is TRBD2 (6 bases). The germline V gene encodes CDR1 WNHNN and CDR2 SYGVQD (reference sequence). This CDR3 comprises 16 residues. The V gene lost 8 bases and the J gene lost 8 bases, with 25 bases spanning the gap. CDR3 loop: CASGEVRGTAAYEQFF. CDR3 coding DNA: TGCGCCAGCGGGGAAGTCCGGGGGACTGCAGCCTATGAGCAGTTCTTC.

The rearrangement uses TRBV28 and TRBJ2-7; TRBD1 agrees at 10 bases. CDR1 and CDR2 from the germline V gene are MDHEN and SYDVKM. The trim removed 6 bases at V and 2 bases at J, leaving 7 bases unmatched. The length of the CDR3 is 15 residues. The CDR3 DNA reads TGTGCCAGCAGCCCAGACAGGGGGCGGACCTACGAGCAGTACTTC. Its protein product is CASSPDRGRTYEQYF.

The rearrangement uses TRBV5-1 and TRBJ2-7, with a weak D call TRBD1 (5 bases). With 1 base removed from V and 5 bases from J, the gap between germline ends came to 13 bases. Germline values: CDR1 SGHRS, CDR2 YFSETQ. CDR3 length: 14 residues. CDR3 bases: TGCGCCAGCAGCTTGAGCCAGGGTAGGGACGAGCAGTACTTC. Encoded protein: CASSLSQGRDEQYF. Full variable domain (rest looked up from reference TRBV5-1 and TRBJ2-7): KAGVTQTPRYLIKTRGQQVTLSCSPISGHRSVSWYQQTPGQGLQFLFEYFSETQRNKGNFPGRFSGRQFSNSRSEMNVSTLELGDSALYLCASSLSQGRDEQYFGPGTRLTVT.

The chain couples TRBV4-1 to TRBJ1-4, with 10 nucleotides matching TRBD1. This CDR3 has 17 amino acids. Germline V lookup: CDR1 MGHRA, CDR2 YSYEKL. J was trimmed by 1 base and V by 3 bases; bases with no gene match: 5. CDR3 sequence (DNA): TGCGCCAGCAGCCACCTGGGGACAGGGGAAACTAATGAAAAACTGTTTTTT. It codes for CASSHLGTGETNEKLFF.

Only a few counts were recorded for this clone. The chain uses TRBV2 and TRBJ1-6, with D hard to call. With 6 bases removed from V and 5 bases from J, the gap between germline ends came to 8 bases. Germline loops: CDR1 SNHLY, CDR2 FYNNEI. The CDR3 has 13 amino acids. Here the CDR3 reads CASRENNNSPLHF. The DNA for the CDR3 is TGTGCCAGCAGAGAGAATAATAATTCACCCCTCCACTTT.

The chain combines TRBV7-9 with TRBJ2-3, with a possible D match to TRBD2 (6 bases). This CDR3 region has 14 residues. Trimming removed 5 bases at V and 5 bases at J, with 14 bases between. The germline V gene encodes CDR1 SEHNR and CDR2 FQNEAQ (reference sequence). CDR3 protein: CASSPGVAGDTQYF. In DNA, the CDR3 is TGTGCCAGCAGCCCGGGAGTAGCTGGAGATACGCAGTATTTT. Using reference TRBV7-9 and TRBJ2-3 for the parts outside the CDR3, the full variable domain is DTGVSQNPRHKITKRGQNVTFRCDPISEHNRLYWYRQTLGQGPEFLTYFQNEAQLEKSRLLSDRFSAERPKGSFSTLEIQRTEQGDSAMYLCASSPGVAGDTQYFGPGTRLTVL.

The V and J genes are TRBV6-5 and TRBJ1-6; D is unresolved. The germline gives CDR1 MNHEY, CDR2 SVGAGI. V dropped 0 bases and J dropped 10 bases, with 10 bases sitting between them. The CDR3 is made up of 14 amino acids. The CDR3 DNA follows: TGTGCCAGCAGTTACTCCGGGGAGGAATCACCCCTCCACTTT. It encodes CASSYSGEESPLHF.

The chain is built from TRBV7-2 and TRBJ2-2, with TRBD1 identical over 7 bases. CDR1 SGHTA and CDR2 FQGNSA come from the germline V gene. The trim removed 5 bases at V and 6 bases at J, leaving 6 bases unmatched. CDR3 length: 14 amino acids. CDR3 in amino acids: CASSIGGSSGELFF. The CDR3 coding sequence is TGTGCCAGCAGCATAGGGGGCAGTTCCGGGGAGCTGTTTTTT.

This rearrangement joins TRBV7-9 to TRBJ2-3; the D gene is possibly TRBD2 (6 bases). This CDR3 contains 15 residues. Germline V gives CDR1 SEHNR, CDR2 FQNEAQ (reference sequence). The germline V and J ends were trimmed by 11 bases and 3 bases, with 21 bases remaining between them. The CDR3 DNA reads as TGTGCCGGAGCCCCGCTCCGGGGAGGAACAGATACGCAGTATTTT. Amino acid sequence: CAGAPLRGGTDTQYF. Full variable domain (outside the CDR3, taken from reference TRBV7-9 and TRBJ2-3): DTGVSQNPRHKITKRGQNVTFRCDPISEHNRLYWYRQTLGQGPEFLTYFQNEAQLEKSRLLSDRFSAERPKGSFSTLEIQRTEQGDSAMYLCAGAPLRGGTDTQYFGPGTRLTVL.

The CDR3 coding sequence is TGTGCCATCGGGGCTAGCGACACAGATACGCAGTATTTT. It specifies CAIGASDTDTQYF. The rearrangement links TRBV10-3 to TRBJ2-3; D might be TRBD2 (6 bases). The ends were cut back, 8 bases at V and 2 bases at J, with 11 bases in the middle. Germline-derived CDR1 and CDR2 are ENHRY and SYGVKD. The CDR3 has 13 residues.

The rearrangement uses TRBV6-4 and TRBJ1-2; D is ambiguous. The CDR3 spans 14 residues. Trimming stripped 1 base from V and 4 bases from J, with 10 bases between. Germline CDR1 reads MRHNA; CDR2 reads SNTAGT. The CDR3, as DNA: TGTGCCAGCAGTGACTACCCAGGCCCCTATGGCTACACCTTC. As protein: CASSDYPGPYGYTF.

The chain is built from TRBV25-1 and TRBJ2-3, with D unresolved. Germline CDR1 is MGHDK and CDR2 is SYGVNS. This CDR3 comprises 14 residues. Deletions cut 6 bases from V and 4 bases from J, with 14 bases between. This CDR3 reads CASSRSVAPDTQYF. The CDR3 nucleotides read TGTGCCAGCAGCCGTTCAGTGGCACCAGATACGCAGTATTTT.

This clone was picked up one time. The chain carries TRBV11-2 and TRBJ2-3, with D tentatively TRBD2 (6 bases). The CDR3 totals 17 residues. V dropped 3 bases and J dropped 4 bases, with 20 bases sitting between them. Germline CDR1 is SGHAT and CDR2 is FQNNGV. DNA of the CDR3: TGTGCCAGCAGCTTGGATCCCCCGGGGTCGGGGGCAGATACGCAGTATTTT. This sequence encodes CASSLDPPGSGADTQYF.

This chain joins TRBV5-1 and TRBJ2-7; D may be TRBD1 (6 bases). Between the trimmed V and J ends, which lost 8 bases and 6 bases, there was a span of 15 bases. CDR3 length: 12 amino acids. CDR1 is SGHRS and CDR2 is YFSETQ in the germline V gene. The CDR3 DNA follows: TGCGCCAGTCGCGAAGCGACAGGCGAGCAGTACTTC. Translated: CASREATGEQYF.

The CDR3 region is CAISSQETQYF. The CDR3 DNA sequence: TGTGCCATCAGTTCTCAAGAGACCCAGTACTTC. This chain joins TRBV10-3 and TRBJ2-5; D unclear. This CDR3 is built from 11 residues. Germline V lookup: CDR1 ENHRY, CDR2 SYGVKD. V dropped 5 bases and J dropped 2 bases, with 3 bases sitting between them.

In its sample, this clone was seen a few times. V is TRBV2 and J is TRBJ2-2, with unresolved D. From germline, CDR1 is SNHLY and CDR2 FYNNEI. The CDR3 extends over 12 amino acids. Deletions cut 5 bases from V and 3 bases from J, with 4 bases between. Here the CDR3 DNA reads TGTGCCAGCAGTAGAGACACCGGGGAGCTGTTTTTT. Translation: CASSRDTGELFF.

The rearrangement uses TRBV13 and TRBJ2-7; 7 bases line up with TRBD1. The CDR3 length is 13 residues. Trimming took 11 bases from V and 2 from J; bases not matched to a gene: 9. Germline V gene sequence: CDR1 PRHDT, CDR2 FYEKMQ (reference sequence). The DNA for the CDR3 is TGTGCCGTCCGAGGGGACAGTCCCTACGAGCAGTACTTC. Amino acid sequence: CAVRGDSPYEQYF.

J is TRBJ1-1 and V is TRBV13; D not resolved. The CDR3 covers 16 residues. The germline CDR1 and CDR2 sequences are PRHDT and FYEKMQ (reference sequence). The V and J ends lost 5 bases and 1 base respectively, with 17 bases between them. The CDR3 here is CASSILGKETNTEAFF. CDR3 in DNA: TGTGCCAGCAGCATACTAGGCAAAGAAACGAACACTGAAGCTTTCTTT.

The V call is TRBV18, the J call TRBJ1-4; 9 nucleotides match TRBD1. The CDR3 has 15 residues. The J segment lost 13 bases and the V segment lost 2 bases, leaving 11 bases of the junction unmatched. Per the germline V gene, CDR1 is KGHSH and CDR2 is LQKENI. The CDR3 nucleotides are TGTGCCAGCTCACCAGCCGGGACAGGGCCTATTAGACTGTTTTTT. It is translated as CASSPAGTGPIRLFF.